The source of this T cell receptor (beta chain) is a study of blood T cell repertoires in COVID-19. Study-level information: From the United States, Italy and Spain came samples of acute and convalescent COVID-19. T cells, B-cell-depleted T cells, or PBMCs supplied cDNA or gDNA.

J lost 3 bases, V lost 3 bases, and 8 bases had no gene match. The CDR3 totals 15 residues. CDR1 LNHDA and CDR2 SQIVND come from the germline V gene (reference sequence). As originally analysed: Researchers report that nucleated cell counts were estimated from reference gene primer amplification. Produced via immunoSEQ multiplex PCR; TCRdb's table is partial and in-frame only. The D gene and trimming were derived from the DNA, and the V and J assignments and clone size from that table. In the table there are more than 85,000 clones, roughly 80% of which are singletons. The TCR originated in a human donor in a cohort sampled during active COVID-19. The sample comprised peripheral blood. The V and J genes are TRBV19 and TRBJ2-7; TRBD1 matches at 7 bases. Written as DNA, the CDR3 is TGTGCCAGTAGTATTAGGACAGGTGGGGACTACGAGCAGTACTTC. It is translated as CASSIRTGGDYEQYF.